This T cell receptor beta chain was profiled in a study of CD39 and CD103 CD8 tumor-infiltrating T cells. Findings and limits, study-wide: DP TIL clonotypes were rarely found in blood or uninvolved lymph node.

With respect to this clone: Its matching antigen is unknown.

The repertoire was sequenced with immunoSEQ multiplex PCR; TCRdb's copy has only in-frame clones and lacks some. This table has about 17,000 clones, 75% to 95% appearing once. The material sequenced was CD8+ T cells sorted from blood. Subset given: total memory CD8 T cells (CD45RA-CCR7+/-) from blood or uninvolved lymph node. The TCR was taken from a human donor with head and neck squamous cell carcinoma.

CDR3 sequence: CASSLVHSNQETQYF. In DNA form, the CDR3 reads TGTGCCAGCAGCTTAGTTCACAGTAACCAAGAGACCCAGTACTTC. The V and J genes are TRBV7-9 and TRBJ2-5; D unresolved. CDR1 is SEHNR, CDR2 FQNEAQ, per germline (reference sequence). The CDR3 runs 15 residues. The germline V and J ends were trimmed by 1 base and 0 bases, with 9 bases remaining between them.